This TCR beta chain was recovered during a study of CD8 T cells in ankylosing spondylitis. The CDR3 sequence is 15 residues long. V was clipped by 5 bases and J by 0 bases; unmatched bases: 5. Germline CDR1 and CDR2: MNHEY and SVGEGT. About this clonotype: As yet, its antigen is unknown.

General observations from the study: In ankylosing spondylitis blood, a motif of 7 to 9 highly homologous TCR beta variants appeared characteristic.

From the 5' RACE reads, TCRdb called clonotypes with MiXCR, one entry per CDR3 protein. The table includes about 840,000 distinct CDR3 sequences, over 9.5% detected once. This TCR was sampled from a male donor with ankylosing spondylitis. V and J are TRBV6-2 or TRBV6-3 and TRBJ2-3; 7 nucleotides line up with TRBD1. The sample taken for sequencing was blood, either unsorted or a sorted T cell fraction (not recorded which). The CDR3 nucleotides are TGTGCCAGCAGTCGGGACAGCCTCAGCACAGATACGCAGTATTTT. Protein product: CASSRDSLSTDTQYF.